Sequencing of this T cell receptor (beta chain) was carried out in a study of shared clonotypes between healthy human individuals. This clone was seen just once. Its antigen is still unknown. The study, taken as a whole, reports: Researchers found naive subsets generally carried larger estimated richness than memory subsets. The rarefaction results pointed to incomplete sorted-subset sequencing despite large depth.

All the donors were Caucasian adults who lived in Nashville, Tennessee. Data came from immunoSEQ multiplex PCR; TCRdb stores just in-frame clones and leaves some out. The repertoire holds about 1,500,000 clones, more than 95% seen once, with roughly 1.1% in the top ten. Germline CDR1 reads MNHEY; CDR2 reads SVGAGI. This CDR3 spans 11 amino acids. The V gene end was trimmed by 11 bases and the J gene end by 6 bases; junction bases not matched to a gene: 4. The TCR originated in a man aged 25-45 years in good health. The sequenced sample consisted of naive CD4+ T cells sorted from blood. Subset given: CD45RA+ positively selected. The V gene is TRBV6-5, the J gene TRBJ1-1; TRBD1 matches 9 bases. The CDR3 nucleotides read TGTGCCGCTGACAGGGGGGCTGAAGCTTTCTTT. This sequence encodes CAADRGAEAFF.